A single sample is the source of the 23 T cell receptor beta chains below, sequenced in a study of T cell repertoires in cytomegalovirus infection. TCRdb called the reads again in MiXCR, with one record for every CDR3 protein. The sample consists of almost 550,000 distinct CDR3 sequences, approximately 16% of them appearing once. Sequences were obtained from CD8+ T cells from PBMCs. Receptors were obtained from a human donor in good health (CMV status not recorded). Some clones in this sample may be carry-over from other donors' samples.

A remark on this clonotype: Since the CDR3 does not end with the conserved phenylalanine or tryptophan, this likely comes from a read error. V and J are TRBV24-1 and TRBJ2-1; no clear D gene. This CDR3 region has 14 residues. Germline values: CDR1 KGHDR, CDR2 SFDVKD. Trimming removed 1 base at V and 4 bases at J, with 7 bases between. DNA for the CDR3: TGTGCCACCAGTGATTTTTCGGCGTACAATGAGCAGTTCTTA. It translates to CATSDFSAYNEQFL.

The rearrangement joins TRBV4-1 to TRBJ1-5, with 7 nucleotides matching TRBD1. Germline CDR1 MGHRA, CDR2 YSYEKL. The junction had 5 bases not matched to a gene; V was cut back by 0 bases and J by 3 bases. This CDR3 has 16 residues. The CDR3 DNA sequence: TGCGCCAGCAGCCAAGACCCCCAGGGGGTCAATCAGCCCCAGCATTTT. Its protein product is CASSQDPQGVNQPQHF.

This clonotype was seen at least ten times. The chain carries TRBV7-9 and TRBJ2-3; the D gene is possibly TRBD1 (5 bases). Germline V gene lookup returns CDR1 SEHNR and CDR2 FQNEAQ (reference sequence). Trimming pared 5 bases from V and 1 base from J, leaving 10 bases between. This CDR3 is 14 amino acids long. The CDR3 DNA is TGTGCCAGCAGCCAGACGACAGGCACAGATACGCAGTATTTT. It encodes CASSQTTGTDTQYF.

The V call is TRBV6-1, the J call TRBJ2-5, with D tentatively TRBD2 (6 bases). Germline CDR1 reads MNHNS; CDR2 reads SASEGT. The CDR3 runs to 14 residues. The germline V and J ends were trimmed by 2 bases and 1 base, with 8 bases remaining between them. CDR3 sequence reads: CASSEWRAQETQYF. DNA of the CDR3: TGTGCCAGCAGTGAATGGAGGGCCCAAGAGACCCAGTACTTC.

The sample holds a few counts of this clonotype. The chain employs TRBV29-1 and TRBJ2-7; perhaps TRBD2 as D (5 bases). The CDR3 spans 11 residues. Germline lookup yields CDR1 SQVTM and CDR2 ANQGSEA. V was shortened by 6 bases and J by 3 bases, with 9 bases between the two germline ends. The CDR3 loop reads CSVGRGYEQYF. The CDR3 DNA is TGCAGCGTCGGACGGGGCTACGAGCAGTACTTC.

The table lists this clonotype with many counts. This chain connects TRBV28 to TRBJ2-7; D possibly corresponds to TRBD2 (8 bases). The V end lost 2 bases, the J end lost 3 bases, and 26 bases lay between the germline ends. Germline CDR1 MDHEN, CDR2 SYDVKM. The CDR3 covers 19 residues. The CDR3 coding sequence is TGTGCCAGCAGTTTAAGGGCCCGGGAGGGCCTTAGGGGGCACTACGAGCAGTACTTC. Translation: CASSLRAREGLRGHYEQYF.

This clonotype was recorded at least ten times. The V call is TRBV7-8, the J call TRBJ2-2; 11 positions agree with TRBD2. Trimming cost V 4 bases and J 2 bases; bases outside gene matches: 3. The germline V gene encodes CDR1 SGHVS and CDR2 FQNEAQ. CDR3 length equals 16 residues. The CDR3 region is CASSWTSGRNTGELFF. The CDR3 coding sequence is TGTGCCAGCAGCTGGACTAGCGGGCGAAACACCGGGGAGCTGTTTTTT. Filled out from reference TRBV7-8 and TRBJ2-2, the complete variable domain reads GAGVSQSPRYKVAKRGQDVALRCDPISGHVSLFWYQQALGQGPEFLTYFQNEAQLDKSGLPSDRFFAERPEGSVSTLKIQRTQQEDSAVYLCASSWTSGRNTGELFFGEGSRLTVL.

This clonotype was found many times. The rearrangement joins TRBV27 to TRBJ1-1; D uncertain. Trimming stripped 0 bases from V and 4 bases from J, with 9 bases between. The germline gives CDR1 MNHEY, CDR2 SMNVEV (reference sequence). The CDR3 sequence is 14 residues long. CDR3 amino acids: CASSLSPLSTEAFF. CDR3 DNA: TGTGCCAGCAGTTTATCCCCCCTGAGCACTGAAGCTTTCTTT.

CDR3 in DNA: TGCGCCAGCAGCTCCGACGGGTTCTCCTACGAGCAGTACTTC. Amino acids: CASSSDGFSYEQYF. The rearrangement joins TRBV5-1 to TRBJ2-7; D gene ambiguous. Germline values: CDR1 SGHRS, CDR2 YFSETQ. The length of the CDR3 is 14 residues. Trimming removed 3 bases from V and 0 bases from J, with 10 bases in between.

This clonotype has a count of ten or more. The chain recombines TRBV7-9 with TRBJ2-2; 10 positions match TRBD1. Germline V lookup: CDR1 SEHNR, CDR2 FQNEAQ (reference sequence). J was trimmed by 7 bases and V by 4 bases; bases with no gene match: 6. This CDR3 region has 15 residues. CDR3 in amino acids: CASSSKTGGHGELFF. As DNA, the CDR3 is TGTGCCAGCAGCTCAAAGACAGGGGGCCACGGGGAGCTGTTTTTT. The variable domain in full, with the rest retrieved from reference TRBV7-9 and TRBJ2-2, is DTGVSQNPRHKITKRGQNVTFRCDPISEHNRLYWYRQTLGQGPEFLTYFQNEAQLEKSRLLSDRFSAERPKGSFSTLEIQRTEQGDSAMYLCASSSKTGGHGELFFGEGSRLTVL.

The sample holds many counts of this clonotype. V and J are TRBV7-9 and TRBJ2-3, with D perhaps TRBD2 (7 bases). In germline, CDR1 is SEHNR, CDR2 FQNEAQ (reference sequence). There are 17 residues in the CDR3. V was trimmed by 5 bases and J by 3 bases, leaving 21 bases between them. CDR3 sequence (DNA): TGTGCCAGCAGCCAGAAGGGGGGGGACGGTAGGACAGATACGCAGTATTTT. It specifies CASSQKGGDGRTDTQYF.

Only a few counts were recorded for this clonotype. The chain is built from TRBV27 and TRBJ2-7, with D unresolved. Germline lookup yields CDR1 MNHEY and CDR2 SMNVEV (reference sequence). CDR3 size: 13 residues. V was trimmed by 6 bases and J by 5 bases, leaving 14 bases between them. CDR3 amino acids: CASSHQRWDEQYF. The CDR3 DNA reads as TGTGCCAGCAGCCATCAAAGGTGGGACGAGCAGTACTTC.

Judged by abundance, this clonotype is large. The chain carries TRBV7-2 and TRBJ2-5, with 10 bases that match TRBD2. The CDR3 totals 19 residues. With 2 bases clipped from V and 5 bases from J, the junction kept 17 bases outside the gene matches. Germline lookup yields CDR1 SGHTA and CDR2 FQGNSA. DNA of the CDR3: TGTGCCAGCAGCTTAAGAGGAGCTAGCGGGAGACCCGAAGGGGAGACCCAGTACTTC. Its protein is CASSLRGASGRPEGETQYF.

This clonotype was counted at least ten times. The chain combines TRBV11-2 with TRBJ2-1; 7 bases map to TRBD1. Germline V gives CDR1 SGHAT, CDR2 FQNNGV. The length of the CDR3 is 15 residues. With V trimmed by 1 base and J by 6 bases, 6 bases remained unmatched. The CDR3 spells CASSLVWDSGNEQFF. The DNA of the CDR3 is TGTGCCAGCAGCTTAGTTTGGGACAGTGGCAATGAGCAGTTCTTC.

The rearrangement uses TRBV19 and TRBJ1-1; D might be TRBD1 (6 bases). Per the germline V gene, CDR1 is LNHDA and CDR2 is SQIVND (reference sequence). The CDR3 extends over 15 amino acids. V shed 6 bases and J shed 1 base, with 15 bases lying between them. Written as DNA, the CDR3 is TGTGCCAGTAGGGAGGGGGGCAGCTCGAACACTGAAGCTTTCTTT. It yields the protein CASREGGSSNTEAFF.

This clonotype showed up many times. The chain employs TRBV20-1 and TRBJ1-5; D perhaps matches TRBD1 (6 bases). The V and J ends lost 4 bases and 0 bases respectively, with 10 bases between them. The CDR3 spans 14 residues. Germline V gene lookup returns CDR1 DFQATT and CDR2 SNEGSKA (reference sequence). In DNA form, the CDR3 reads TGCAGTGCTACAGGGGAGTATAGCAATCAGCCCCAGCATTTT. Protein sequence: CSATGEYSNQPQHF.

The table lists this clonotype with a few counts. CDR3 residues: CASTRDRGPYGYTF. CDR3 nucleotide sequence: TGTGCCAGCACCCGGGACAGGGGGCCCTATGGCTACACCTTC. V gene TRBV7-9 combines with J gene TRBJ1-2; 12 bases line up with TRBD1. CDR1 SEHNR and CDR2 FQNEAQ come from the germline V gene (reference sequence). There are 14 residues in the CDR3. J lost 4 bases, V lost 7 bases, and 4 bases had no gene match.

The chain uses TRBV27 and TRBJ2-1, with 11 bases lining up with TRBD1. This CDR3 contains 19 residues. The V segment lost 4 bases and the J segment 4 bases; nucleotides outside the gene matches: 15. Germline V gene sequence: CDR1 MNHEY, CDR2 SMNVEV (reference sequence). The CDR3 sequence is CASSSSLPGQGVQYNEQFF. The CDR3 nucleotides read TGTGCCAGCAGTTCGTCGCTCCCGGGACAGGGGGTTCAGTACAATGAGCAGTTCTTC.

In the case of this clonotype: A junction boundary mismatches the germline segment, possibly from a read error. The gene calls are TRBV6-1 and TRBJ2-3, with 7 bases matching TRBD2. There are 16 residues in the CDR3. Germline CDR1 is MNHNS and CDR2 is SASEGT. The DNA for the CDR3 is TGTGTCAGCAGTGAACGAGTAGCGGGTCTCACAGATACGCAGTATTTT. Translation gives CVSSERVAGLTDTQYF.

With regard to this clonotype: A much more abundant neighbour one base away suggests this may be a read error. The V and J genes are TRBV10-3 and TRBJ1-2; tentatively, D is TRBD1 (5 bases). CDR3 length: 15 amino acids. Per the germline V gene, CDR1 is ENHRY and CDR2 is SYGVKD. CDR3 DNA sequence: TGTGCCAGCCGAGGGGCAGAACGGGCAAGATATGGCAACACCTTC. This sequence encodes CASRGAERARYGNTF.

This chain connects TRBV7-3 to TRBJ2-7; tentative D call: TRBD1 (5 bases). Trimming took off 5 bases at V and 6 bases at J, with 17 bases between the two ends. Germline CDR1 and CDR2: SGHTA and FQGTGA. This CDR3 is built from 14 residues. The CDR3 is CASSPQGGQVEQYF. CDR3 DNA sequence: TGTGCCAGCAGCCCCCAGGGCGGACAAGTCGAGCAGTACTTC. Drawing the rest from reference TRBV7-3 and TRBJ2-7, the complete variable domain is GAGVSQTPSNKVTEKGKYVELRCDPISGHTALYWYRQSLGQGPEFLIYFQGTGAADDSGLPNDRFFAVRPEGSVSTLKIQRTERGDSAVYLCASSPQGGQVEQYFGPGTRLTVT.

In this sample, this clonotype turned up many times. The junction differs from germline at one of its ends, possibly a read error. The chain is built from TRBV7-7 and TRBJ2-7; 7 nucleotides agree with TRBD1. The CDR3 is made up of 13 amino acids. Germline CDR1 reads SSHAT; CDR2 reads FNYEAQ (reference sequence). The CDR3 coding sequence is TGTGCTAGCAGCGCTACAGGGGTGCGGGAGCAGTACTTC. Protein sequence: CASSATGVREQYF.

The chain has TRBV6-5 and TRBJ2-7; 9 positions agree with TRBD1. Germline V gene sequence: CDR1 MNHEY, CDR2 SVGAGI. This CDR3 is built from 16 residues. The ends lost 0 bases at V and 3 bases at J; junction bases unmatched: 6. The CDR3 DNA sequence: TGTGCCAGCAGTTACTCGATTTCGGGACAGGGCTACGAGCAGTACTTC. It specifies CASSYSISGQGYEQYF.